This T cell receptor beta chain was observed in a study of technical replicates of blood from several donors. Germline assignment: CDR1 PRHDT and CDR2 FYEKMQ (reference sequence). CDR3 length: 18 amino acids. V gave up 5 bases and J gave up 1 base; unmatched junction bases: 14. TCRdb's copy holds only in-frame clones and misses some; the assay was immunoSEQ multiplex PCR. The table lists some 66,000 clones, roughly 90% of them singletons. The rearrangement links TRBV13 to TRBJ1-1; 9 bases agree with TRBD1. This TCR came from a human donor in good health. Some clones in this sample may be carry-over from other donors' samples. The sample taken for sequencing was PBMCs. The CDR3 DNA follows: TGTGCCAGCAGCGGCCGGACAGGGGATGGTAGGGGGAACACTGAAGCTTTCTTT. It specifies CASSGRTGDGRGNTEAFF.